These 9 T cell receptor beta chains were all obtained from the same sample, sequenced in a study of chemoradiotherapy in HPV16-positive cancers. TCRdb keeps only in-frame clones here, not all; method: immunoSEQ multiplex PCR. This table holds fewer than 11,000 clones, 60% to 85% found once. The material was tumor tissue, obtained from a patient who underwent chemoradiotherapy. The receptors derive from a human donor with HPV-associated anogenital cancer.

This clone has just one count. J is TRBJ1-1 and V is TRBV19, with TRBD1 matching 7 bases. V lost 9 bases, J lost 2 bases, and 9 bases stayed unmatched. The CDR3 has 14 residues. CDR1 and CDR2 (germline): LNHDA, SQIVND (reference sequence). The CDR3 DNA reads TGTGCCAGCGACACGACAGGGTTCAACACTGAAGCTTTCTTT. Its protein product is CASDTTGFNTEAFF.

The chain is built from TRBV21-1 and TRBJ1-2. TRBV21-1 is an annotated pseudogene. This CDR3 has 16 residues. CDR3 nucleotides: TGTGCCAGCAGCCCGCTCCGGGGGGACCGGGGGTATGGCTACACCTTC. This translates into CASSPLRGDRGYGYTF.

This chain connects TRBV5-1 to TRBJ2-5, with D perhaps TRBD1 or TRBD2 (5 bases each). Trimming took 4 bases from V and 1 from J, leaving 11 bases between them. The CDR3 runs 14 residues. Germline V gene data show CDR1 as SGHRS and CDR2 as YFSETQ. In DNA, the CDR3 is TGCGCCAGCAGCACCACCGGGGCCCAAGAGACCCAGTACTTC. Translated, it gives CASSTTGAQETQYF.

This clone was observed a few times. The chain employs TRBV5-6 and TRBJ2-2, with D perhaps matching TRBD1 or TRBD2 (6 bases each). Trimming took 1 base from V and 7 from J, leaving 11 bases between them. The CDR3 extends over 14 amino acids. Per the germline V gene, CDR1 is SGHDT and CDR2 is YYEEEE. The CDR3 region has the DNA TGTGCCAGCAGCTTGATCAGGGGAGGCGGGGAGCTGTTTTTT. Its protein product is CASSLIRGGGELFF.

The chain combines TRBV9 with TRBJ2-2; perhaps TRBD1 as D (6 bases). Between the trimmed V and J ends, which lost 1 base and 4 bases, there was a span of 11 bases. Looked up from germline, CDR1 is SGDLS and CDR2 is YYNGEE. This CDR3 region has 15 residues. CDR3 residues: CASSVQGLATGELFF. The CDR3 bases are TGTGCCAGCAGCGTACAGGGGTTGGCCACCGGGGAGCTGTTTTTT.

The V gene is TRBV5-1, the J gene TRBJ2-2; 7 bases fit TRBD2. Germline CDR1 and CDR2: SGHRS and YFSETQ. The CDR3 spans 15 residues. The V and J ends lost 6 bases and 6 bases, in that order; junction bases with no gene match: 11. For the CDR3, the DNA is TGCGCCAGCACACGGACCTGGGGGGGGTCCGGGGAGCTGTTTTTT. Protein: CASTRTWGGSGELFF.

The J gene is TRBJ2-5, the V gene TRBV27; 10 bases fit TRBD2. Germline V lookup: CDR1 MNHEY, CDR2 SMNVEV (reference sequence). The CDR3 length is 14 residues. The J segment lost 6 bases and the V segment lost 7 bases, leaving 8 bases of the junction unmatched. CDR3 nucleotide sequence: TGTGCCAGCACCGCTAGCGGGGGAGTTCAGACCCAGTACTTC. Its protein is CASTASGGVQTQYF.

This rearrangement joins TRBV7-9 to TRBJ1-2, with D possibly being TRBD1 (5 bases). The V end was cut by 3 bases, the J end by 5 bases, with 13 bases between. CDR1 is SEHNR, CDR2 FQNEAQ, per germline (reference sequence). The CDR3 length is 14 residues. CDR3 nucleotide sequence: TGTGCCAGCAGCTTGGGGCAGATGGGATATGGCTACACCTTC. It codes for CASSLGQMGYGYTF.

The CDR3 DNA sequence: TGCGCCAGCAGCCACACAATTACAGGGCAGAGCTCCTACAATGAGCAGTTCTTC. Encoded protein: CASSHTITGQSSYNEQFF. This rearrangement joins TRBV4-1 to TRBJ2-1; the D gene is possibly TRBD1 (6 bases). The CDR3 sequence is 18 residues long. V lost 3 bases and J 0 bases, leaving 18 bases between the germline ends. The germline gives CDR1 MGHRA, CDR2 YSYEKL.